This T cell receptor (beta chain) was sequenced during a study of cytomegalovirus exposure and HLA in healthy donors. Whole-study context: Around 190 million T cells yielded approximately 100 million unique TCR beta sequences, as an earlier analysis found. Study results and limitations: At a 0.05 false discovery rate, a later analysis found some 18,000 TCR beta sequences to be associated with HLA alleles. Later analysis identified a missense DCLRE1C variant that was linked to TCR beta V- and J-gene trimming. Further analysis, carried out later, found HLA-associated TCR beta chains more clonally expanded than equally common other chains.

The CDR3 totals 11 residues. Germline loops: CDR1 MNHNY, CDR2 SVGAGI (reference sequence). V was pared by 5 bases and J by 6 bases, with 5 bases between. This PCR relied on a set of 60 Vbeta primers and 13 Jbeta primers. The table came from immunoSEQ multiplex PCR; TCRdb's copy has only in-frame clones and leaves some out. The sample yields roughly 170,000 clones, about four fifths seen once. To note about this clone: What it recognizes is unknown.

The rearrangement uses TRBV6-6 and TRBJ2-1, with D uncertain. The material sequenced was PBMCs. This clonotype originated in a male donor in good health and CMV-seronegative. The CDR3 nucleotides are TGTGCCAGCAGTCCCGGCAATGAGCAGTTCTTC. Its protein product is CASSPGNEQFF.